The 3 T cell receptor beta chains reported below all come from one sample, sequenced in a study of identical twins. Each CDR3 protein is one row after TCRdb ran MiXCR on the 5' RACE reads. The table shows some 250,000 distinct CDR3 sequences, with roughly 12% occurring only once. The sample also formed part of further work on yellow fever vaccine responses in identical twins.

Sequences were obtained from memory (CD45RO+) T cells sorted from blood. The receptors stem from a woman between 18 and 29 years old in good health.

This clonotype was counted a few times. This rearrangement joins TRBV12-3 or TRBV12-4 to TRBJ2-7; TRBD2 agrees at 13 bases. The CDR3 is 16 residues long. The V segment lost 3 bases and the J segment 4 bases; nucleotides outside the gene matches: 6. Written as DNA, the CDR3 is TGTGCCAGCAGTTTGTTAGGGACTAGCGGGATATACGAGCAGTACTTC. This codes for CASSLLGTSGIYEQYF.

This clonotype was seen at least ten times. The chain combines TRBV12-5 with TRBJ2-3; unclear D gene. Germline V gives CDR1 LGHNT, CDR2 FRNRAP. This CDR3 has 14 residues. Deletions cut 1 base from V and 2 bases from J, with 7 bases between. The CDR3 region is CASGLGGFTDTQYF. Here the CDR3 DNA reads TGTGCTAGTGGTTTGGGCGGATTCACAGATACGCAGTATTTT.

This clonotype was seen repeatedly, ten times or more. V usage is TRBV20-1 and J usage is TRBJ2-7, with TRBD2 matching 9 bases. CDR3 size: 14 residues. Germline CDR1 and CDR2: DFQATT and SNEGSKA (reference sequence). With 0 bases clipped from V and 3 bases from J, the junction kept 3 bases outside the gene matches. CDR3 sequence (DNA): TGCAGTGCTAGAGATGGACTAGCGATCTACGAGCAGTACTTC. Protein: CSARDGLAIYEQYF.